A single TCR beta chain is shown here with its context. Other DNA sequences in this specimen translate into the identical CDR3. Sequenced by immunoSEQ multiplex PCR; TCRdb stores in-frame clones only, minus some. The repertoire has 95,000 to 100,000 clones, around four fifths of them found once; the top ten carry about 9.4%. This specimen belongs to a study of blood T cell repertoires in COVID-19. CDR3 length: 13 residues. CDR1 is MNHEY, CDR2 SVGAGI, per germline. V lost 6 bases and J lost 4; bases outside the gene matches: 3. The TCR was taken from a man in his 70s with acute or convalescent COVID-19. The sample comprised peripheral blood. This chain joins TRBV6-5 and TRBJ1-3, with 7 bases lining up with TRBD1. The CDR3 bases are TGTGCCAGCAGCCCGGACAGGGGAAACACCATATATTTT. Amino acid sequence: CASSPDRGNTIYF.